Below are 18 T cell receptor beta chains sequenced from a single sample in a study of T-cell memory formation after mild COVID-19. One entry per CDR3 protein, called by TCRdb with MiXCR from the 5' RACE reads. The table has 200,000 or so distinct CDR3 sequences, roughly 16% seen once. The sample consisted of PBMCs or a T cell subset sorted from them (not recorded which). Receptor source: an adult woman who had mild COVID-19 (a few samples of this study predate the infection). Cell type and time point are not known.

In this sample, this clonotype turned up a few times. The chain links TRBV5-1 to TRBJ1-1; 8 bases fit TRBD1. Losses at the gene ends were 0 bases for V and 3 bases for J; bases not matched to a gene: 4. CDR1 is SGHRS and CDR2 is YFSETQ in the germline V gene. The CDR3 loop spans 15 amino acids. CDR3 sequence (DNA): TGCGCCAGCAGCTTGGGACAGGGGTGGGACACTGAAGCTTTCTTT. Translation gives CASSLGQGWDTEAFF.

This clonotype was detected only a few times. The chain combines TRBV9 with TRBJ2-3; the D is unclear. This CDR3 is 16 amino acids long. Between the trimmed V and J ends, which lost 0 bases and 4 bases, there was a span of 15 bases. Germline V gene data show CDR1 as SGDLS and CDR2 as YYNGEE. The CDR3 nucleotides are TGTGCCAGCAGCGTAGGGCGGTCGCGTGAGGCAGATACGCAGTATTTT. Protein: CASSVGRSREADTQYF.

This chain joins TRBV24-1 and TRBJ1-5; D may be TRBD1 (6 bases). The CDR3 has 15 residues. V was trimmed by 2 bases and J by 6 bases, leaving 13 bases between them. Germline values: CDR1 KGHDR, CDR2 SFDVKD. This CDR3 reads CATSDSTTGPQPQHF. DNA of the CDR3: TGTGCCACCAGTGATTCGACTACAGGGCCTCAGCCCCAGCATTTT.

This clonotype was counted ten times or more. The chain uses TRBV7-9 and TRBJ2-3; 13 bases agree with TRBD2. Germline CDR1 is SEHNR and CDR2 is FQNEAQ (reference sequence). The CDR3 extends over 20 amino acids. J was trimmed by 0 bases and V by 6 bases; bases with no gene match: 15. Here the CDR3 reads CASSFGLAGAAKSSTDTQYF. The CDR3 nucleotides are TGTGCCAGCAGTTTCGGACTAGCGGGAGCGGCCAAATCTAGCACAGATACGCAGTATTTT.

This clonotype was seen repeatedly, ten times or more. The rearrangement joins TRBV20-1 to TRBJ2-5; 10 nucleotides agree with TRBD2. V lost 5 bases, J lost 7 bases, and 13 bases stayed unmatched. The CDR3 spans 15 residues. Germline V CDR1 and CDR2: DFQATT, SNEGSKA (reference sequence). CDR3: CSAPRGLAGAGTQYF. The CDR3 region has the DNA TGCAGTGCTCCCCGGGGGCTAGCGGGAGCGGGGACCCAGTACTTC.

There are a few counts of this clonotype. V and J are TRBV6-6 and TRBJ2-6; either TRBD1 or TRBD2 may supply D (5 bases each). Trimming took off 0 bases at V and 0 bases at J, with 12 bases between the two ends. Germline values: CDR1 MNHNY, CDR2 SVGAGI (reference sequence). The CDR3 covers 18 residues. Written as DNA, the CDR3 is TGTGCCAGCAGTTACTCGGGACCTATAAGCTCTGGGGCCAACGTCCTGACTTTC. Protein sequence: CASSYSGPISSGANVLTF.

In this sample, this clonotype turned up a few times. The chain is built from TRBV5-5 and TRBJ1-2; maybe TRBD1 (6 bases). Trimming took off 4 bases at V and 6 bases at J, with 13 bases between the two ends. The CDR3 contains 13 residues. Germline loops: CDR1 SGHKS, CDR2 YYEKEE (reference sequence). The CDR3 spells CASSIQGVNGYTF. The CDR3 coding sequence is TGTGCCAGCAGCATACAGGGTGTGAATGGCTACACCTTC.

The chain links TRBV27 to TRBJ2-7; no firm D call. This CDR3 has 15 residues. V was shortened by 10 bases and J by 2 bases, with 21 bases between the two germline ends. CDR1 MNHEY and CDR2 SMNVEV come from the germline V gene (reference sequence). CDR3 nucleotides: TGTGCCACCCCGGTGGATACGACGTCGCCCTACGAGCAGTACTTC. It is translated as CATPVDTTSPYEQYF.

This rearrangement joins TRBV15 to TRBJ1-6, with a weak D call TRBD1 (5 bases). Between the trimmed V and J ends, which lost 0 bases and 13 bases, there was a span of 16 bases. CDR3 length equals 15 residues. Germline assignment: CDR1 LNHNV and CDR2 YYDKDF (reference sequence). In nucleotides, the CDR3 is TGTGCCACCAGCAGAGAAGTTGGGGGATCGGAGCCCCTCCACTTT. Translated, it gives CATSREVGGSEPLHF.

This clonotype is a singleton in its sample. The chain has TRBV5-1 and TRBJ2-4; 7 nucleotides align to TRBD1. Germline V gene lookup returns CDR1 SGHRS and CDR2 YFSETQ. Unmatched junction bases numbered 7, after V lost 4 bases and J lost 9 bases. The CDR3 is 13 residues long. The CDR3 coding sequence is TGCGCCAGCAGCCCCCTAGAGGGGGCCATTCAGTACTTC. This gives the protein CASSPLEGAIQYF. Full variable domain (rest looked up from reference TRBV5-1 and TRBJ2-4): KAGVTQTPRYLIKTRGQQVTLSCSPISGHRSVSWYQQTPGQGLQFLFEYFSETQRNKGNFPGRFSGRQFSNSRSEMNVSTLELGDSALYLCASSPLEGAIQYFGAGTRLSVL.

The J gene is TRBJ1-2, the V gene TRBV10-3; D perhaps matches TRBD1 (6 bases). The ends were cut back, 5 bases at V and 4 bases at J, with 8 bases in the middle. Germline V CDR1 and CDR2: ENHRY, SYGVKD. The CDR3 loop spans 12 amino acids. For the CDR3, the DNA is TGTGCCATCAGTCCGGACAGCTATGGCTACACCTTC. It encodes CAISPDSYGYTF.

This clonotype has a handful of counts. This rearrangement joins TRBV5-1 to TRBJ2-3; D perhaps matches TRBD2 (6 bases). This CDR3 has 15 amino acids. The germline CDR1 and CDR2 sequences are SGHRS and YFSETQ. V lost 3 bases, J lost 4 bases, and 15 bases lay in between. The CDR3 DNA follows: TGCGCCAGCAGCTCGCCCGGGACTGCCTCAGATACGCAGTATTTT. Translating it yields CASSSPGTASDTQYF.

V and J are TRBV7-2 and TRBJ2-1, with unresolved D. The CDR3 is 15 residues long. Trimming left V 1 base short and J 4 bases short, with 11 bases between. Germline values: CDR1 SGHTA, CDR2 FQGNSA. The CDR3 DNA is TGTGCCAGCAGCTTAGAGCTGGATTCTTACAATGAGCAGTTCTTC. Amino acid sequence: CASSLELDSYNEQFF.

CDR3 sequence reads: CASSSADTGANSPLHF. CDR3 sequence (DNA): TGTGCCAGCAGCTCCGCCGACACAGGAGCCAATTCACCCCTCCACTTT. The chain has TRBV7-9 and TRBJ1-6, with D maybe TRBD1 (5 bases). Germline V CDR1 and CDR2: SEHNR, FQNEAQ (reference sequence). V was clipped by 4 bases and J by 7 bases, with 17 bases between them. There are 16 residues in the CDR3.

This clonotype was seen more than once but under ten times. This chain connects TRBV5-1 to TRBJ2-1; 10 nucleotides agree with TRBD1. CDR3 length equals 17 residues. The germline V gene encodes CDR1 SGHRS and CDR2 YFSETQ. Germline trimming cut 0 bases from V and 7 bases from J; bases unmatched to any gene: 10. This CDR3 is CASSLEPPGQGMNEQFF. The DNA of the CDR3 is TGCGCCAGCAGCTTGGAACCCCCGGGACAGGGGATGAATGAGCAGTTCTTC.

The V call is TRBV10-3, the J call TRBJ2-7, with 10 bases lining up with TRBD2. The CDR3 runs to 16 residues. CDR1 and CDR2 (germline): ENHRY, SYGVKD. Germline trimming cut 2 bases from V and 6 bases from J; bases unmatched to any gene: 10. This chain's CDR3 is CAISEPGLADRTEQYF. CDR3 DNA sequence: TGTGCCATCAGTGAGCCTGGACTAGCGGATAGAACCGAGCAGTACTTC.

The V call is TRBV5-1, the J call TRBJ2-3; 10 positions match TRBD1. V shed 3 bases, J shed 4 bases, and the junction held 5 bases outside the gene matches. Looked up from germline, CDR1 is SGHRS and CDR2 is YFSETQ. The CDR3 spans 15 residues. CDR3 bases: TGCGCCAGCAGCTCCGGACAGGGGGTCGCAGATACGCAGTATTTT. This sequence encodes CASSSGQGVADTQYF.

This clonotype was seen at least ten times. As DNA, the CDR3 is TGCGCCAGCAGCTTGACCGCGGGAGGGGGATTCTACGAGCAGTACTTC. This encodes CASSLTAGGGFYEQYF. The chain uses TRBV5-1 and TRBJ2-7; 9 bases are shared with TRBD2. The CDR3 runs 16 residues. The germline CDR1 and CDR2 sequences are SGHRS and YFSETQ. Germline trimming cut 1 base from V and 3 bases from J; bases unmatched to any gene: 8.